The rows below give T cell receptor beta chains drawn from one sample of a study of T cell responses to AZD1222 COVID-19 vaccine. Generated by immunoSEQ multiplex PCR, the TCRdb table keeps only in-frame clones and is missing some. Here the sample spans 100,000 to 150,000 clones, 70% to 90% being singletons. The specimen was peripheral blood, collected on day 0 of AZD1222 vaccination. The receptors come from an adult in good health. Both conserved end residues are part of each CDR3. The order of the fields is D gene, clone size, V gene, J gene, CDR3 DNA, CDR3 protein. D genes are given only for firm matches. Size is omitted from some rows. Given values are once, few, many or a class for expanded clones.

.	.	TRBV15	TRBJ1-5	TGTGCCACCAGCAGAGGAGGACAGATCAATCAGCCCCAGCATTTT	CATSRGGQINQPQHF
TRBD1	.	TRBV24-1	TRBJ2-2	TGTGCCACCGCCGGGACAGGGGCCACCGGGGAGCTGTTTTTT	CATAGTGATGELFF
TRBD1	.	TRBV7-9	TRBJ2-3	TGTGCCAGCAGCACCGGGACAGGGGTGCAAGATACGCAGTATTTT	CASSTGTGVQDTQYF
.	.	TRBV7-8	TRBJ2-7	TGTGCCAGCAGCTTAGGTCGGCAGCTCTCCTACGAGCAGTACTTC	CASSLGRQLSYEQYF
TRBD2	.	TRBV11-2	TRBJ2-7	TGTGCCAGCAGCTTGGGTCTAGCGGGACTCTACGAGCAGTACTTC	CASSLGLAGLYEQYF
.	.	TRBV10-2	TRBJ1-3	TGCGCCAGCTCCCAGAGGCCCCAACCAGGAAACACCATATATTTT	CASSQRPQPGNTIYF
TRBD1	.	TRBV29-1	TRBJ1-3	TGCAGCGTGGGGACAGGGGGGTATGGAAACACCATATATTTT	CSVGTGGYGNTIYF
.	few	TRBV7-6	TRBJ2-2	TGTGCCAGCAGCTTGAACACCGGGGAGCTGTTTTTT	CASSLNTGELFF
TRBD2	.	TRBV9	TRBJ2-4	TGTGCCAGCAGCGTAGGGAGGGAGGGGGCCAAAAACATTCAGTACTTC	CASSVGREGAKNIQYF
.	.	TRBV3-1/TRBV3-2	TRBJ1-6	TGTGCCAGCAGCCAAGCAGGGGTGAATTCACCCCTCCACTTT	CASSQAGVNSPLHF
.	.	TRBV5-1	TRBJ2-7	TGCGCCAAACCCGGAGGGTCCTTCTCCTCCTACGAGCAGTACTTC	CAKPGGSFSSYEQYF
.	.	TRBV9	TRBJ2-2	TGTGCCAGCAGCCTAGAGTTAAGAACCACCGGGGAGCTGTTTTTT	CASSLELRTTGELFF
.	.	TRBV14	TRBJ1-6	TGTGCCAGCAGCCAACAGGGAGCACCCCTCCACTTT	CASSQQGAPLHF
.	.	TRBV5-4	TRBJ1-4	TGTGCCAGCAGCCCCGGGCCTGGGGATGAAAAACTGTTTTTT	CASSPGPGDEKLFF
TRBD2	.	TRBV9	TRBJ2-7	TGTGCCAGCAGCGTAGGAAGCGGGGGAAGCTCCTACGAGCAGTACTTC	CASSVGSGGSSYEQYF
.	.	TRBV2	TRBJ1-5	TGTGCCAGCCAGACAGATAGCAATCAGCCCCAGCATTTT	CASQTDSNQPQHF
.	once	TRBV19	TRBJ2-5	TGTGCCAGTAGTATAGAAAGGACCGGCGGGGCAGAGACCCAGTACTTC	CASSIERTGGAETQYF
.	.	TRBV5-1	TRBJ1-3	TGCGCCAGCAGCTTGGGCGGGAGAAACACCATATATTTT	CASSLGGRNTIYF
.	.	TRBV5-5	TRBJ2-1	TGTGCCAGCAGCCTAGGGATGGAGAATGGATGGGGGTTCTTC	CASSLGMENGWGFF
TRBD1	once	TRBV5-1	TRBJ2-1	TGCGCCAGCAGCTTGGCGGGACAGCCTTACAATGAGCAGTTCTTC	CASSLAGQPYNEQFF
.	.	TRBV6-5	TRBJ2-3	TGTGCCAGCAGTTACTCCAGGGACAGCACAGATACGCAGTATTTT	CASSYSRDSTDTQYF
.	.	TRBV5-1	TRBJ1-2	TGCGCCAGCAGCTTGGAGACTAACTATGGCTACACCTTC	CASSLETNYGYTF
.	few	TRBV6-2/TRBV6-3	TRBJ1-5	TGTGCCAGCAGCAGCCGGGACATCGGCCTCAAGCCCCAGCATTTT	CASSSRDIGLKPQHF
TRBD2	.	TRBV4-2	TRBJ2-1	TGTGCCAGCAGCCAAGAACCGCTAGCGGGGATGTACAATGAGCAGTTCTTC	CASSQEPLAGMYNEQFF
.	.	TRBV18	TRBJ2-3	TGTGCCAGCTCACCGGACGGCACAGATACGCAGTATTTT	CASSPDGTDTQYF
TRBD1	.	TRBV7-9	TRBJ2-1	TGTGCCAGCAGCGGACAGGGTATCGATGAGCAGTTCTTC	CASSGQGIDEQFF
.	.	TRBV5-1	TRBJ2-7	TGCGCCAGCAACCCGGGGCACCGGGACTCCTACGAGCAGTACTTC	CASNPGHRDSYEQYF
TRBD1	.	TRBV27	TRBJ2-7	TGTGCCAGCCGAGGTCAGGGGGCTGGAGAGCAGTACTTC	CASRGQGAGEQYF
TRBD2	.	TRBV6-2/TRBV6-3	TRBJ2-7	TGTGCCAGCAGTTCGTGGCCCAAGGCTAGCGGGAGTGGGGAGCAGTACTTC	CASSSWPKASGSGEQYF
.	.	TRBV19	TRBJ2-7	TGTGCCAGTAGTACACCTATGACAGGACAACCCGTCCACGAGCAGTACTTC	CASSTPMTGQPVHEQYF
.	few	TRBV7-9	TRBJ2-1	TGTGCCAGCAGCTTACTCAATGAGCAGTTCTTC	CASSLLNEQFF
TRBD1	.	TRBV5-5	TRBJ1-6	TGTGCCAGCAGCTTGCAGGACAGGGGTAATTCACCCCTCCACTTT	CASSLQDRGNSPLHF
.	.	TRBV5-4	TRBJ1-3	TGTGCCAGCACCTCGAGGGATTTTACTGGAAACACCATATATTTT	CASTSRDFTGNTIYF